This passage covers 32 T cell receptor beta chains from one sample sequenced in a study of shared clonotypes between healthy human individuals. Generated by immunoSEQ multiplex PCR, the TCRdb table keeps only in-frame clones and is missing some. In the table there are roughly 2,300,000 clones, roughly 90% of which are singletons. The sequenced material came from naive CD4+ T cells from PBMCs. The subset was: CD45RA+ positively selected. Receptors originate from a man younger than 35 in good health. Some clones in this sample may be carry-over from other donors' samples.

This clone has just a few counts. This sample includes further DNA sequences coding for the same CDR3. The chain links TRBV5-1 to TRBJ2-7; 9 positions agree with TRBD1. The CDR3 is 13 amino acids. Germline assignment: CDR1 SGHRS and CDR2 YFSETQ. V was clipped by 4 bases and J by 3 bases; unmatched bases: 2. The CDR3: CASSAGQGYEQYF. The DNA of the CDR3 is TGCGCCAGCAGCGCGGGACAGGGCTACGAGCAGTACTTC.

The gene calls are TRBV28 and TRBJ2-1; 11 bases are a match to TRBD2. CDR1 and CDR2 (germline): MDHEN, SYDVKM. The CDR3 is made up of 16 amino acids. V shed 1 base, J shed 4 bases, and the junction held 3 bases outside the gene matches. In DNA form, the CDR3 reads TGTGCCAGCAGTTTATCGACTAGCGGGGCATACAATGAGCAGTTCTTC. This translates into CASSLSTSGAYNEQFF.

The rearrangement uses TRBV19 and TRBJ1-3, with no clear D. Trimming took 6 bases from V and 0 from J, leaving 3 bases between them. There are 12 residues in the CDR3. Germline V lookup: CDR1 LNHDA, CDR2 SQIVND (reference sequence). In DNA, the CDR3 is TGTGCCAGTAGCGGCTCTGGAAACACCATATATTTT. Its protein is CASSGSGNTIYF. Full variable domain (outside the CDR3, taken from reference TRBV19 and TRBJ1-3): DGGITQSPKYLFRKEGQNVTLSCEQNLNHDAMYWYRQDPGQGLRLIYYSQIVNDFQKGDIAEGYSVSREKKESFPLTVTSAQKNPTAFYLCASSGSGNTIYFGEGSWLTVV.

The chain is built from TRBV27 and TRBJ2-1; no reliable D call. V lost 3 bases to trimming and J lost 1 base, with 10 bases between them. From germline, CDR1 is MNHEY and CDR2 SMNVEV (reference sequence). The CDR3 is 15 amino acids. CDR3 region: CASSFDTRSYNEQFF. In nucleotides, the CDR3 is TGTGCCAGCAGTTTTGACACCCGGTCCTACAATGAGCAGTTCTTC.

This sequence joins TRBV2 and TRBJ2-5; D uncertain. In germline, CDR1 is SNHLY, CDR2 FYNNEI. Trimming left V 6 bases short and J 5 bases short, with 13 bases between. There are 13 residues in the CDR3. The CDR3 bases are TGTGCCAGCAGAATAAGTGCGGCGGAGACCCAGTACTTC. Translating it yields CASRISAAETQYF.

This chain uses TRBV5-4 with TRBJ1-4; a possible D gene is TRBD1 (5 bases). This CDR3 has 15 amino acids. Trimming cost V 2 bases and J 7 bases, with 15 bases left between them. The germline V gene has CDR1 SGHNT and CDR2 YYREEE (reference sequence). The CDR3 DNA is TGTGCCAGCAGCTTCACGGGACGGGGGTTTGAAAAACTGTTTTTT. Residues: CASSFTGRGFEKLFF.

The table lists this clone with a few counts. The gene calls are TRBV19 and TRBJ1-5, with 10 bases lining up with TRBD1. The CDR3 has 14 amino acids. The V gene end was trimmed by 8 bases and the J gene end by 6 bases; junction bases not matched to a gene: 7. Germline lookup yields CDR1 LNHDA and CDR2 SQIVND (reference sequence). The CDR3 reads CASCDRGRIQPQHF. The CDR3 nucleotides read TGTGCCAGTTGTGACAGGGGGCGCATTCAGCCCCAGCATTTT.

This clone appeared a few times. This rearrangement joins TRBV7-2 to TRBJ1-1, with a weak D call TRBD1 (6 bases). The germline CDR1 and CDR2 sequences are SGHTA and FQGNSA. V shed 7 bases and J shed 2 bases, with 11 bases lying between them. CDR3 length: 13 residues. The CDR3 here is CASNNRANTEAFF. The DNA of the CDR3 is TGTGCCAGCAACAACAGGGCTAACACTGAAGCTTTCTTT.

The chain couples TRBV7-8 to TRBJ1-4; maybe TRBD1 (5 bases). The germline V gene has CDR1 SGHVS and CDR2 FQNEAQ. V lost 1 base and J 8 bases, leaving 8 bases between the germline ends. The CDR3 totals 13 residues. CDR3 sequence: CASSLGTREKLFF. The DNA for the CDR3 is TGTGCCAGCAGCTTAGGGACAAGAGAAAAACTGTTTTTT.

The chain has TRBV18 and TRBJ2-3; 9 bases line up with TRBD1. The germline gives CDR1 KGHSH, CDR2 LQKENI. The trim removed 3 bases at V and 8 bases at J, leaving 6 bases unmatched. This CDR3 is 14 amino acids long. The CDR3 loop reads CASSPGTGLGTQYF. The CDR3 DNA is TGTGCCAGCTCACCGGGGACAGGGTTGGGTACGCAGTATTTT.

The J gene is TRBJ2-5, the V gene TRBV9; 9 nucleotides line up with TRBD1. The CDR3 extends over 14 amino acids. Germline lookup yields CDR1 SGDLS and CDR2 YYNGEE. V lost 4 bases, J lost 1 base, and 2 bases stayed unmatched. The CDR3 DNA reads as TGTGCCAGCAGCCGACAGGGGGGCCAAGAGACCCAGTACTTC. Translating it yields CASSRQGGQETQYF.

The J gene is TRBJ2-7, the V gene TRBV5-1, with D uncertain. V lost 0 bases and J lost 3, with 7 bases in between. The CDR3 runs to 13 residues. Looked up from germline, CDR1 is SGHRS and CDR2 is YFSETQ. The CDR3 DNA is TGCGCCAGCAGCTTGGATGTTAACTACGAGCAGTACTTC. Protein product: CASSLDVNYEQYF.

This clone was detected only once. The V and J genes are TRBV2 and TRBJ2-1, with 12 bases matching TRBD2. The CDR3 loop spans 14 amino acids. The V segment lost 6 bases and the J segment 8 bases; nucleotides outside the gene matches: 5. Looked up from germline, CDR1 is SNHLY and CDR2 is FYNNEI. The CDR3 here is CASRRASGRDEQFF. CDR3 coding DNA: TGTGCCAGCAGGAGGGCTAGCGGGAGGGATGAGCAGTTCTTC.

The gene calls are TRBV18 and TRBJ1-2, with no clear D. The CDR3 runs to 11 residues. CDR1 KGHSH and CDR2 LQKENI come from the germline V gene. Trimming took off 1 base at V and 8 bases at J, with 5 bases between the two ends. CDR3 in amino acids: CASSPQGGYTF. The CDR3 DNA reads TGTGCCAGCTCACCACAGGGCGGCTACACCTTC.

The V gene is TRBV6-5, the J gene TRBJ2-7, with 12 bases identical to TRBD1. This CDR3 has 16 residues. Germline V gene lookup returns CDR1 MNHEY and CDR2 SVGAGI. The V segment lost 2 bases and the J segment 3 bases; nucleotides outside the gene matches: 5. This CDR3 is CASSYQGQGAYYEQYF. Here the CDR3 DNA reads TGTGCCAGCAGTTACCAGGGACAGGGGGCTTACTACGAGCAGTACTTC.

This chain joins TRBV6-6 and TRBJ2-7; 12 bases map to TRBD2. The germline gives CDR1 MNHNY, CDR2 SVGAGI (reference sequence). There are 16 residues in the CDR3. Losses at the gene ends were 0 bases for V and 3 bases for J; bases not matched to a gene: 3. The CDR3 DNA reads TGTGCCAGCAGTTACTCGACTAGCGGGGGATTCTACGAGCAGTACTTC. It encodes CASSYSTSGGFYEQYF.

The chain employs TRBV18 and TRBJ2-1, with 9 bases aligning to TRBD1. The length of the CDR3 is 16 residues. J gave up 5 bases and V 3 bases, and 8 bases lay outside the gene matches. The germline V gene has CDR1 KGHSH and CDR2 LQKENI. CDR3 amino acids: CASSPRRTGDDNEQFF. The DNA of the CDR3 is TGTGCCAGCTCACCGCGGAGGACAGGGGACGACAATGAGCAGTTCTTC.

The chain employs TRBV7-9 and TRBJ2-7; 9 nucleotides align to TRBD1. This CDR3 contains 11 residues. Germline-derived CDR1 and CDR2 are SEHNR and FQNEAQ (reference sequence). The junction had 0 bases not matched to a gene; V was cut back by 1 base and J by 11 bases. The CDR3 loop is CASSLGQGEYF. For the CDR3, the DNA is TGTGCCAGCAGCTTAGGACAGGGGGAGTACTTC.

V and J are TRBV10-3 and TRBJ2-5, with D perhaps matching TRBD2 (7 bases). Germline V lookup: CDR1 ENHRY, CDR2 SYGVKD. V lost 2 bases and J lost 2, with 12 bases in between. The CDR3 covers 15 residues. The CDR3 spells CAISEGGAKQETQYF. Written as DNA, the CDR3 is TGTGCCATCAGTGAGGGGGGGGCCAAACAAGAGACCCAGTACTTC.

The CDR3 region is CAGGVWASGRAGELFF. The CDR3 DNA is TGTGCCGGTGGAGTGTGGGCTAGCGGGAGGGCCGGGGAGCTGTTTTTT. The chain employs TRBV7-8 and TRBJ2-2, with 12 nucleotides matching TRBD2. In germline, CDR1 is SGHVS, CDR2 FQNEAQ. Trimming removed 11 bases from V and 6 bases from J; junction bases left unmatched: 13. This CDR3 has 16 residues.

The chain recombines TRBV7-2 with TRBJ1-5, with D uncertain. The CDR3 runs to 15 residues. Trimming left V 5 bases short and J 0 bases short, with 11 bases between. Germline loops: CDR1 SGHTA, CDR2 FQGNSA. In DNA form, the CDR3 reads TGTGCCAGCAGCCCCTTGGCGACTAGCAATCAGCCCCAGCATTTT. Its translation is CASSPLATSNQPQHF.

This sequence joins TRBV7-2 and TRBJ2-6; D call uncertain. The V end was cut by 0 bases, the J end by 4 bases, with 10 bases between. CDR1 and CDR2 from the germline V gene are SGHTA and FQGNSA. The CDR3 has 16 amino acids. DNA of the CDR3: TGTGCCAGCAGCTTAGCACCCCGTACCGGGGCCAACGTCCTGACTTTC. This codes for CASSLAPRTGANVLTF.

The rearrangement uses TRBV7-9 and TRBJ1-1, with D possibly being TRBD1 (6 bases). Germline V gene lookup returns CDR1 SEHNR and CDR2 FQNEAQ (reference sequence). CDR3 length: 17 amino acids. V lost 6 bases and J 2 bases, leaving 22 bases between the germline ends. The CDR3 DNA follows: TGTGCCAGCAGTCGAGCCCCCGTATCGGACAGAAACACTGAAGCTTTCTTT. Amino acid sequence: CASSRAPVSDRNTEAFF.

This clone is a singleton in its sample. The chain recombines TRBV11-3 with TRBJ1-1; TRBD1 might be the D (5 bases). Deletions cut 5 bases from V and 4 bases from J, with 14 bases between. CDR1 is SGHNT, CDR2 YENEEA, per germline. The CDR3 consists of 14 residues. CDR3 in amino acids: CASSPGGGPTEAFF. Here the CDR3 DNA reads TGTGCCAGCAGCCCCGGTGGGGGTCCCACTGAAGCTTTCTTT.

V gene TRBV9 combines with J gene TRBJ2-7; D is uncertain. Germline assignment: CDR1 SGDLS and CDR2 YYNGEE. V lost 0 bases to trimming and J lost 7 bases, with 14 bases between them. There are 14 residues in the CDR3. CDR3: CASSVVGESREQYF. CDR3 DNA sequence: TGTGCCAGCAGCGTAGTCGGAGAATCGAGAGAGCAGTACTTC.

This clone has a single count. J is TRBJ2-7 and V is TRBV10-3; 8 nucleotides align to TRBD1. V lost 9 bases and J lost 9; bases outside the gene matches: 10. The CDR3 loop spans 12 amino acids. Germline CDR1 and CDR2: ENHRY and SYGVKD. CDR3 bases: TGTGCCATGGGGGAACAGGGGGTACGGCAGTACTTC. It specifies CAMGEQGVRQYF.

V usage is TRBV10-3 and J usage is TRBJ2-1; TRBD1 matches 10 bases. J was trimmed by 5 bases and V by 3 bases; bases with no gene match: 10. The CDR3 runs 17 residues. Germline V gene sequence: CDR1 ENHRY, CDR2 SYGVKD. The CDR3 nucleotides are TGTGCCATCAGTGATACAAAAAGACAGGGGGCCGACAATGAGCAGTTCTTC. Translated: CAISDTKRQGADNEQFF.

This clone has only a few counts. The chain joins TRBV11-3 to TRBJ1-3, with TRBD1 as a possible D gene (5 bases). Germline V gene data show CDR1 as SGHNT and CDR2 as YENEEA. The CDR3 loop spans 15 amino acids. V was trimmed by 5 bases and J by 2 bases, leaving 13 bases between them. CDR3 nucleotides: TGTGCCAGCAGCCTCGGGGGAGGAACTGGAAACACCATATATTTT. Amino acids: CASSLGGGTGNTIYF. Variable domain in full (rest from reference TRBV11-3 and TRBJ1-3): EAGVVQSPRYKIIEKKQPVAFWCNPISGHNTLYWYLQNLGQGPELLIRYENEEAVDDSQLPKDRFSAERLKGVDSTLKIQPAELGDSAVYLCASSLGGGTGNTIYFGEGSWLTVV.

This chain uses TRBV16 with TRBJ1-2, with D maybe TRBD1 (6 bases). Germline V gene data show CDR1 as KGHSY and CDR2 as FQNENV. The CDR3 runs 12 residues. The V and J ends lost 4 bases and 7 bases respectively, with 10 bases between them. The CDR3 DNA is TGTGCCAGCAGCCTCTGGGGGCCTGGCTACACCTTC. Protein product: CASSLWGPGYTF.

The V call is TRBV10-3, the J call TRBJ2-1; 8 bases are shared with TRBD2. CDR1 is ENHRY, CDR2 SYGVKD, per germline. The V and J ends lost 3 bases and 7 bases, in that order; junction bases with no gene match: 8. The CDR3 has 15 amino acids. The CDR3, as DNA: TGTGCCATCAGTGATACCGGGAGGGCCAGGAATGAGCAGTTCTTC. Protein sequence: CAISDTGRARNEQFF.

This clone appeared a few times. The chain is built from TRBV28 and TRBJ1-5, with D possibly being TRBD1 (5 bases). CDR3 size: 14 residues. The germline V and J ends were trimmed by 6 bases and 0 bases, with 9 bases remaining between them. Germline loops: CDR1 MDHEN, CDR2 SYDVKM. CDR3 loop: CASRAQGSNQPQHF. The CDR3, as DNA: TGTGCCAGCAGGGCGCAGGGTAGCAATCAGCCCCAGCATTTT.

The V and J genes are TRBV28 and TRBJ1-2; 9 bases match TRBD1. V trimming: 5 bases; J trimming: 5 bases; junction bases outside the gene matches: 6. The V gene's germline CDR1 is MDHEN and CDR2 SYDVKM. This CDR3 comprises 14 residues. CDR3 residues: CASSNTGGVYGYTF. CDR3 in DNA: TGTGCCAGCAGTAATACAGGGGGCGTTTATGGCTACACCTTC.